What follows describes a single TCR beta chain. This sample stems from a study of blood T cell repertoires in COVID-19. Turning to the study itself: The study drew acute and convalescent COVID-19 samples from the United States, Italy and Spain. PBMCs, B-cell-depleted T cells, or T cells provided the cDNA or gDNA that made up the material.

Original processing notes: Reference gene primer amplification yielded estimated nucleated cell counts. Clones were sequenced by immunoSEQ multiplex PCR, and TCRdb holds only the in-frame ones, with some missing. For V, J and clone size, that table is used; D and trimming come from the DNA. Of more than 150,000 clones in the sample, about 86% were seen once. J was trimmed by 6 bases and V by 1 base; bases with no gene match: 10. Germline V gene lookup returns CDR1 MDHEN and CDR2 SYDVKM. The CDR3 totals 16 residues. This chain joins TRBV28 and TRBJ2-7; 9 bases align to TRBD1. This sequence was found in a man in his fifties or sixties with active or convalescent COVID-19. Input material: peripheral blood. The CDR3 sequence is CASSLSSGTGPFEQYF. Written as DNA, the CDR3 is TGTGCCAGCAGTTTATCATCCGGGACAGGGCCCTTCGAGCAGTACTTC.